What follows are 7 T cell receptor beta chains derived from one specimen sequenced in a study of early T cells in non-severe SARS-CoV-2 infection. TCRdb called the 5' RACE reads again in MiXCR, with one record for every CDR3 protein. The repertoire holds about 71,000 distinct CDR3 sequences, with roughly 15% as singletons. The specimen sequenced was whole blood. The source is an adult who was a healthcare worker with PCR-confirmed SARS-CoV-2 infection or an uninfected control (not recorded which).

In this sample, this clonotype turned up many times. This chain connects TRBV19 to TRBJ1-5; tentative D call: TRBD1 (6 bases). Germline CDR1 reads LNHDA; CDR2 reads SQIVND (reference sequence). The CDR3 has 13 amino acids. Trimming took off 9 bases at V and 5 bases at J, with 14 bases between the two ends. CDR3 amino acids: CASEGGADQPQHF. The CDR3 DNA reads TGTGCCAGCGAGGGGGGGGCGGATCAGCCCCAGCATTTT.

The chain has TRBV7-2 and TRBJ2-5; 9 bases align to TRBD2. Trimming took 1 base from V and 1 from J; bases not matched to a gene: 7. Per germline, CDR1 SGHTA and CDR2 FQGNSA. The CDR3 totals 17 residues. The CDR3 coding sequence is TGTGCCAGCAGCTTAGGGCTAGCGGGGACATTCCAAGAGACCCAGTACTTC. Encoded protein: CASSLGLAGTFQETQYF.

This clonotype was picked up a small number of times. V and J are TRBV6-2 or TRBV6-3 and TRBJ1-2, with D tentatively TRBD1 (5 bases). V lost 4 bases and J lost 0, with 18 bases in between. This CDR3 region has 17 residues. CDR1 is MNHEY, CDR2 SVGEGT, per germline. DNA of the CDR3: TGTGCCAGCAGTTCCCGCCCCGGACGGGGCTCTAACTATGGCTACACCTTC. It specifies CASSSRPGRGSNYGYTF.

A few counts support this clonotype. The chain employs TRBV7-2 and TRBJ2-7, with TRBD2 identical over 10 bases. CDR1 is SGHTA and CDR2 is FQGNSA in the germline V gene. The CDR3 has 16 amino acids. V lost 2 bases and J lost 2; bases outside the gene matches: 6. The CDR3 nucleotides read TGTGCCAGCAGCTTAATTGTAGCGGGGGGCCCCTACGAGCAGTACTTC. Its translation: CASSLIVAGGPYEQYF.

The V gene is TRBV6-5, the J gene TRBJ1-1, with 9 bases fitting TRBD1. CDR1 MNHEY and CDR2 SVGAGI come from the germline V gene. With 5 bases clipped from V and 3 bases from J, the junction kept 4 bases outside the gene matches. The CDR3 loop spans 14 amino acids. CDR3 DNA: TGTGCCAGCAGTACCCGGACAGGGGACACTGAAGCTTTCTTT. This codes for CASSTRTGDTEAFF.

In the case of this clonotype: This sequence may be a read error, since a much larger clone differs from it by one base. The chain has TRBV19 and TRBJ2-2, with a tentative D call TRBD1 (6 bases). Germline CDR1 LNHDA, CDR2 SQIVND (reference sequence). The CDR3 runs to 16 residues. CDR3 DNA: TGTGCCATTAGTGTACAGTCGCAGGGGCACACCGGGGAGCTGTTTTTT. Translated, it gives CAISVQSQGHTGELFF.

By sample fraction, this clonotype is medium-sized. This rearrangement joins TRBV12-3 or TRBV12-4 to TRBJ1-1; 10 bases agree with TRBD1. The CDR3 is 14 amino acids. J lost 4 bases, V lost 3 bases, and 2 bases had no gene match. The CDR3 DNA reads as TGTGCCAGCAGTTTTTGGACAGGGGGCACTGAAGCTTTCTTT. This encodes CASSFWTGGTEAFF.